The 19 T cell receptor beta chains presented below share a single source sample, sequenced in a study of T cells after yellow fever vaccination. One entry per CDR3 protein results from TCRdb running MiXCR on the 5' RACE reads. Of nearly 350,000 distinct CDR3 sequences listed, 7% to 10% are singletons. The source was PBMCs, collected approximately 47 days after the first yellow fever vaccination. The receptors stem from a man aged 18 to 29 who received the YFV17D yellow fever vaccine.

This clonotype has just a few counts. The rearrangement links TRBV28 to TRBJ1-3; perhaps TRBD1 as D (5 bases). The CDR3 spans 14 residues. V was clipped by 6 bases and J by 1 base, with 10 bases between them. Germline V CDR1 and CDR2: MDHEN, SYDVKM. CDR3: CASSNGASGNTIYF. Here the CDR3 DNA reads TGTGCCAGCAGCAACGGGGCTTCTGGAAACACCATATATTTT.

V is TRBV28 and J is TRBJ2-1, with 8 bases that match TRBD1. The germline V gene encodes CDR1 MDHEN and CDR2 SYDVKM. This CDR3 spans 15 amino acids. V dropped 6 bases and J dropped 9; count of bases not matched to a gene: 13. The CDR3 coding sequence is TGTGCCAGCAGACCGGGACAGGCCCCTTACGGTGAGCAGTTCTTC. It specifies CASRPGQAPYGEQFF.

The V gene is TRBV7-2, the J gene TRBJ1-2; D remains unclear. From germline, CDR1 is SGHTA and CDR2 FQGNSA. Trimming took off 6 bases at V and 3 bases at J, with 14 bases between the two ends. The CDR3 is 14 residues long. The CDR3 reads CASSRGREDYGYTF. The CDR3 DNA sequence: TGTGCCAGCAGTCGGGGAAGGGAGGACTATGGCTACACCTTC.

This clonotype occurred many times. This rearrangement joins TRBV11-2 to TRBJ1-4; unclear D gene. Trimming stripped 3 bases from V and 0 bases from J, with 5 bases between. The CDR3 covers 14 residues. From germline, CDR1 is SGHAT and CDR2 FQNNGV. CDR3 sequence (DNA): TGTGCCAGCAGCTTCAGTGCAACTAATGAAAAACTGTTTTTT. This gives the protein CASSFSATNEKLFF. Drawing the rest from reference TRBV11-2 and TRBJ1-4, the complete variable domain is EAGVAQSPRYKIIEKRQSVAFWCNPISGHATLYWYQQILGQGPKLLIQFQNNGVVDDSQLPKDRFSAERLKGVDSTLKIQPAKLEDSAVYLCASSFSATNEKLFFGSGTQLSVL.

This clonotype has just a few counts. The V call is TRBV11-2, the J call TRBJ2-3; D is possibly TRBD1 or TRBD2 (6 bases each). Germline values: CDR1 SGHAT, CDR2 FQNNGV. V was shortened by 0 bases and J by 2 bases, with 15 bases between the two germline ends. The CDR3 contains 17 residues. CDR3 coding DNA: TGTGCCAGCAGCTTAGATCCGGGGGCATGGTCCACAGATACGCAGTATTTT. It yields the protein CASSLDPGAWSTDTQYF.

The V call is TRBV7-2, the J call TRBJ2-3; 7 nucleotides line up with TRBD2. V was pared by 4 bases and J by 0 bases, with 10 bases of the junction left unmatched. The CDR3 covers 17 residues. Germline V gives CDR1 SGHTA, CDR2 FQGNSA. The CDR3 region is CASSSQGGGPSTDTQYF. The CDR3 nucleotides read TGTGCCAGCAGCTCCCAAGGCGGGGGTCCTAGCACAGATACGCAGTATTTT.

There are many counts of this clonotype. The junction and the germline gene differ at one end; a read error may be behind it. The genes are TRBV5-1 and TRBJ2-6; D is uncertain. In germline, CDR1 is SGHRS, CDR2 YFSETQ. The CDR3 is made up of 14 amino acids. CDR3 sequence reads: CASSLGTGANVLTF. CDR3 DNA sequence: TGCGCCAGCAGTTTGGGGACTGGGGCCAACGTCCTGACTTTC.

The genes are TRBV20-1 and TRBJ1-1, with TRBD1 matching over 7 bases. The V gene end was trimmed by 5 bases and the J gene end by 5 bases; junction bases not matched to a gene: 8. Germline-derived CDR1 and CDR2 are DFQATT and SNEGSKA (reference sequence). The CDR3 is 13 residues long. This CDR3 reads CSAEGATVTEAFF. CDR3 coding DNA: TGCAGTGCTGAGGGGGCGACAGTTACTGAAGCTTTCTTT.

This clonotype was detected only a few times. The chain combines TRBV12-3 or TRBV12-4 with TRBJ2-5; maybe TRBD2 (6 bases). The CDR3 is made up of 16 amino acids. Trimming pared 3 bases from V and 4 bases from J, leaving 18 bases between. Here the CDR3 DNA reads TGTGCCAGCAGTTTCGGACTTGGAGGGGTGGGAGAGACCCAGTACTTC. It specifies CASSFGLGGVGETQYF.

The J gene is TRBJ2-7, the V gene TRBV2; D is ambiguous. The CDR3 covers 12 residues. Germline V lookup: CDR1 SNHLY, CDR2 FYNNEI. V was shortened by 6 bases and J by 4 bases, with 10 bases between the two germline ends. In nucleotides, the CDR3 is TGTGCCAGCAGGCGACCGCCGTACGAGCAGTACGTC. Translating it yields CASRRPPYEQYV.

This chain uses TRBV24-1 with TRBJ2-1; possible D gene TRBD1, 5 bases. Germline V lookup: CDR1 KGHDR, CDR2 SFDVKD. V shed 3 bases and J shed 7 bases, with 12 bases lying between them. The CDR3 covers 14 residues. CDR3 sequence: CATSDTRVGNEQFF. The DNA for the CDR3 is TGTGCCACCAGTGATACCAGGGTTGGGAATGAGCAGTTCTTC.

As to this clonotype: This could be a read error, since a much larger clone is one nucleotide away. The chain is built from TRBV20-1 and TRBJ2-3; the match to TRBD2 covers 7 bases. There are 15 residues in the CDR3. Germline assignment: CDR1 DFQATT and CDR2 SNEGSKA (reference sequence). In nucleotides, the CDR3 is TGCTGTGCTAGAGATGGACGGGGGGGCACAGATACGCAGTATTTT. Translation: CCARDGRGGTDTQYF.

This clonotype appeared a few times. The chain is built from TRBV29-1 and TRBJ2-5, with TRBD1 identical over 8 bases. CDR3 size: 16 residues. Trimming at V came to 2 bases and at J to 2 bases, leaving 10 bases not matched to a gene. Germline V gene data show CDR1 as SQVTM and CDR2 as ANQGSEA. The CDR3 region has the DNA TGCAGCGTTGAAAGGTCAGGGGGCCACCAGCAAGAGACCCAGTACTTC. Protein sequence: CSVERSGGHQQETQYF.

V is TRBV2 and J is TRBJ2-1; tentative D call: TRBD2 (6 bases). The V gene lost 5 bases and the J gene lost 2 bases, with 13 bases spanning the gap. The CDR3 is 15 amino acids. Germline V gene sequence: CDR1 SNHLY, CDR2 FYNNEI. CDR3 sequence: CASSLAGLTYNEQFF. DNA for the CDR3: TGTGCCAGCAGTCTTGCGGGGCTCACCTACAATGAGCAGTTCTTC.

This clonotype was observed a few times. This rearrangement joins TRBV11-3 to TRBJ2-7; TRBD1 might be the D (5 bases). Trimming removed 3 bases from V and 3 bases from J, with 12 bases in between. The germline V gene encodes CDR1 SGHNT and CDR2 YENEEA. This CDR3 has 14 amino acids. In DNA form, the CDR3 reads TGTGCCAGCAGCTTCGGCCAGGGTGTCTACGAGCAGTACTTC. This encodes CASSFGQGVYEQYF.

The gene calls are TRBV28 and TRBJ1-4; perhaps TRBD1 as D (5 bases). Trimming shortened V by 5 bases and J by 4 bases, and 20 bases separated the two germline ends. Germline CDR1 is MDHEN and CDR2 is SYDVKM. The CDR3 covers 17 residues. The CDR3 nucleotides are TGTGCCAGCAGTGCCCCCGGTGGGGCAGACTATAATGAAAAACTGTTTTTT. It translates to CASSAPGGADYNEKLFF.

This clonotype was observed a handful of times. Here the CDR3 DNA reads TGTGCCAGCAGTGAAGAGGACCGGGGTGAGCAGTTCTTC. It codes for CASSEEDRGEQFF. V and J are TRBV2 and TRBJ2-1; tentative D call: TRBD2 (5 bases). The V gene's germline CDR1 is SNHLY and CDR2 FYNNEI. V gave up 1 base and J gave up 9 bases, with 10 bases separating them. This CDR3 has 13 residues.

This clonotype was observed many times. The chain is built from TRBV5-4 and TRBJ1-5; no clear D gene. Germline values: CDR1 SGHNT, CDR2 YYREEE (reference sequence). V lost 1 base and J lost 1, with 6 bases in between. The CDR3 consists of 14 residues. This CDR3 is CASSLSGSNQPQHF. CDR3 DNA: TGTGCCAGCAGCTTGAGTGGCAGCAATCAGCCCCAGCATTTT. The entire variable domain, with the rest obtained from reference TRBV5-4 and TRBJ1-5, is as follows: ETGVTQSPTHLIKTRGQQVTLRCSSQSGHNTVSWYQQALGQGPQFIFQYYREEENGRGNFPPRFSGLQFPNYSSELNVNALELDDSALYLCASSLSGSNQPQHFGDGTRLSIL.

V gene TRBV20-1 combines with J gene TRBJ1-2; D ambiguous. Trimming stripped 4 bases from V and 4 bases from J, with 13 bases between. This CDR3 contains 13 residues. Germline V gene data show CDR1 as DFQATT and CDR2 as SNEGSKA (reference sequence). In nucleotides, the CDR3 is TGCAGTGCTATGCCCGCCGCCTCCTATGGCTACACCTTC. It translates to CSAMPAASYGYTF.